The clone carrying this TCR beta chain was seen only a few times. Its antigen is currently unknown. The sample belongs to a study of identical twins. Study-wide points: Memory repertoires showed no such pattern, whereas abundant cord blood beta clonotypes carried fewer insertions.

CDR3 length: 13 amino acids. CDR1 is LNHDA, CDR2 SQIVND, per germline (reference sequence). The junction had 6 bases not matched to a gene; V was cut back by 6 bases and J by 5 bases. MiXCR, run by TCRdb on the 5' RACE reads, gives a single entry per CDR3 protein. The sample contains hundreds of thousands of distinct CDR3 sequences, around 12% of which appear only once. This sample also appeared in a second study, on yellow fever vaccine responses in identical twins.

J is TRBJ1-2 and V is TRBV19; 7 positions match TRBD1. The sequence derives from a woman aged 18 to 35 in good health. The sample taken for sequencing was PBMCs. The CDR3 DNA reads as TGTGCCAGTAGACAAACAGGGGCTTATGGCTACACCTTC. It codes for CASRQTGAYGYTF.